This entry lists 28 T cell receptor beta chains sequenced from one sample in a study of CD8 T cells in Susac syndrome. RNA was extracted with the RNeasy kit, and a quantity of 0.5 to 1 ug was reverse transcribed using random hexamers. MiXCR was run by TCRdb on the immunoSEQ multiplex PCR reads, yielding one entry per CDR3 protein. The table has approximately 120,000 distinct CDR3 sequences, just under 95% seen once. Sequencing input: CD4+ T cells from PBMCs. The receptors shown here come from a human donor in good health.

The V gene is TRBV7-2, the J gene TRBJ2-5; D not resolved. The CDR3 has 14 residues. The germline V gene has CDR1 SGHTA and CDR2 FQGNSA. V was clipped by 2 bases and J by 2 bases, with 9 bases between them. The CDR3 loop reads CASSLMRYQETQYF. In DNA, the CDR3 is TGTGCCAGCAGCTTAATGCGGTATCAAGAGACCCAGTACTTC.

V and J are TRBV5-1 and TRBJ1-1; D possibly corresponds to TRBD1 (6 bases). The CDR3 spans 15 residues. V lost 4 bases, J lost 4 bases, and 17 bases lay in between. The germline V gene has CDR1 SGHRS and CDR2 YFSETQ. The CDR3 sequence is CASSLGGLLSTEAFF. For the CDR3, the DNA is TGCGCCAGCAGCCTGGGGGGCTTGTTAAGCACTGAAGCTTTCTTT.

This clonotype was picked up one time. The chain combines TRBV5-1 with TRBJ2-7; D is possibly TRBD1 (5 bases). The CDR3 sequence is 14 residues long. Trimming removed 4 bases at V and 5 bases at J, with 16 bases between. Germline CDR1 and CDR2: SGHRS and YFSETQ. CDR3 nucleotides: TGCGCCAGCAGCCGGACACAAGGGTTCGACGAGCAGTACTTC. Translated, it gives CASSRTQGFDEQYF.

The chain joins TRBV12-3 or TRBV12-4 to TRBJ2-6; D is unresolved. V was trimmed by 8 bases and J by 0 bases, leaving 11 bases between them. The CDR3 contains 15 residues. For the CDR3, the DNA is TGTGCCAGCGTCTCTATCAACTCTGGGGCCAACGTCCTGACTTTC. Translating it yields CASVSINSGANVLTF.

The chain links TRBV29-1 to TRBJ2-3, with a possible D match to TRBD2 (7 bases). The CDR3 is made up of 16 amino acids. CDR1 is SQVTM, CDR2 ANQGSEA, per germline. Trimming removed 6 bases at V and 1 base at J, with 20 bases between. CDR3 sequence: CSVRRGGGARTDTQYF. The CDR3 region has the DNA TGCAGCGTGAGGAGAGGTGGGGGGGCCCGCACAGATACGCAGTATTTT.

This chain connects TRBV29-1 to TRBJ2-1; 12 bases line up with TRBD2. This CDR3 comprises 16 residues. Germline CDR1 reads SQVTM; CDR2 reads ANQGSEA. V lost 3 bases to trimming and J lost 4 bases; unmatched junction nucleotides: 7. CDR3 coding DNA: TGCAGCGTTGATTGGACTAGCGGGGATGGTTACAATGAGCAGTTCTTC. Residues: CSVDWTSGDGYNEQFF.

The chain joins TRBV6-2 or TRBV6-3 to TRBJ1-1; no firm D call. The CDR3 loop spans 12 amino acids. Germline-derived CDR1 and CDR2 are MNHEY and SVGEGT. V shed 2 bases and J shed 8 bases, with 9 bases lying between them. In nucleotides, the CDR3 is TGTGCCAGCAGTTACCGGCCCAGGGAAGCTTTCTTT. Encoded protein: CASSYRPREAFF.

The rearrangement uses TRBV20-1 and TRBJ2-5; TRBD2 matches at 11 bases. CDR3 length: 14 amino acids. Looked up from germline, CDR1 is DFQATT and CDR2 is SNEGSKA (reference sequence). J gave up 5 bases and V 6 bases, and 8 bases lay outside the gene matches. The CDR3 coding sequence is TGCAGTGCGATTACTAGCGGGAGAGGGGAGACCCAGTACTTC. Encoded protein: CSAITSGRGETQYF.

The V call is TRBV19, the J call TRBJ2-1; a weak D match, TRBD2 (6 bases). This CDR3 spans 13 amino acids. Trimming stripped 9 bases from V and 9 bases from J, with 18 bases between. Per the germline V gene, CDR1 is LNHDA and CDR2 is SQIVND (reference sequence). The CDR3 sequence is CASSGSGRTEQFF. The CDR3, as DNA: TGTGCCAGCAGTGGTTCAGGGAGGACTGAGCAGTTCTTC.

The rearrangement uses TRBV30 and TRBJ1-2; 7 nucleotides match TRBD1. Per germline, CDR1 GTSNPN and CDR2 SVGIG (reference sequence). The CDR3 has 15 residues. Unmatched junction bases numbered 10, after V lost 1 base and J lost 5 bases. The CDR3 loop reads CAWSAVSSTGYGYTF. In DNA, the CDR3 is TGTGCCTGGAGTGCCGTATCTTCGACAGGGTATGGCTACACCTTC. Full variable domain (remainder filled in from reference TRBV30 and TRBJ1-2): SQTIHQWPATLVQPVGSPLSLECTVEGTSNPNLYWYRQAAGRGLQLLFYSVGIGQISSEVPQNLSASRPQDRQFILSSKKLLLSDSGFYLCAWSAVSSTGYGYTFGSGTRLTVV.

The chain uses TRBV9 and TRBJ2-7; 7 bases fit TRBD1. The CDR3 extends over 15 amino acids. Germline CDR1 is SGDLS and CDR2 is YYNGEE. V was clipped by 0 bases and J by 1 base; unmatched bases: 4. CDR3 loop: CASSVAGQPSYEQYF. The CDR3 DNA reads TGTGCCAGCAGCGTAGCGGGACAGCCTTCCTACGAGCAGTACTTC.

The chain has TRBV2 and TRBJ2-7, with 7 positions matching TRBD2. Per the germline V gene, CDR1 is SNHLY and CDR2 is FYNNEI. The CDR3 extends over 17 amino acids. Trimming cost V 4 bases and J 6 bases; bases outside gene matches: 18. The chain's CDR3 is CASSVRQGASGPPEQYF. The CDR3 DNA sequence: TGTGCCAGCAGTGTTCGACAAGGAGCTAGCGGCCCGCCCGAGCAGTACTTC.

The V gene is TRBV7-9, the J gene TRBJ2-2; D is unresolved. The CDR3 runs to 14 residues. V lost 1 base and J 7 bases, leaving 10 bases between the germline ends. Germline CDR1 and CDR2: SEHNR and FQNEAQ (reference sequence). The DNA for the CDR3 is TGTGCCAGCAGCTTAGGCTACACGGTCGGGGAGCTGTTTTTT. It specifies CASSLGYTVGELFF.

In this sample, this clonotype turned up once. The chain has TRBV20-1 and TRBJ1-5; TRBD1 might be the D (5 bases). V was clipped by 3 bases and J by 1 base, with 7 bases between them. Germline-derived CDR1 and CDR2 are DFQATT and SNEGSKA (reference sequence). This CDR3 comprises 13 residues. CDR3 amino acids: CSARGRSNQPQHF. CDR3 bases: TGCAGTGCTAGGGGGCGGAGCAATCAGCCCCAGCATTTT.

The chain is built from TRBV2 and TRBJ2-3; D perhaps matches TRBD1 (6 bases). This CDR3 is built from 15 residues. Germline CDR1 SNHLY, CDR2 FYNNEI. V was pared by 0 bases and J by 6 bases, with 13 bases between. The CDR3 region is CASSEAGTTRDTQYF. CDR3 sequence (DNA): TGTGCCAGCAGTGAAGCTGGGACAACCAGGGATACGCAGTATTTT.

V and J are TRBV29-1 and TRBJ1-2, with 10 nucleotides matching TRBD1. J lost 7 bases, V lost 7 bases, and 3 bases had no gene match. Germline CDR1 SQVTM, CDR2 ANQGSEA. CDR3 length: 11 residues. CDR3 sequence: CSGQGAGGYTF. CDR3 nucleotides: TGCAGCGGACAGGGGGCGGGTGGCTACACCTTC. The full variable domain, in which reference TRBV29-1 and TRBJ1-2 provide the parts outside the CDR3, is SAVISQKPSRDICQRGTSLTIQCQVDSQVTMMFWYRQQPGQSLTLIATANQGSEATYESGFVIDKFPISRPNLTFSTLTVSNMSPEDSSIYLCSGQGAGGYTFGSGTRLTVV.

Concerning this clonotype itself: One junction end disagrees with the germline gene, perhaps due to a read error. This chain joins TRBV7-2 and TRBJ2-7, with TRBD1 matching 9 bases. From germline, CDR1 is SGHTA and CDR2 FQGNSA. The CDR3 contains 15 residues. The CDR3, as DNA: TGCGCCAGCAGCTTGGGAGGGACAGGGAGCTACGAGCAGTACTTC. Translated, it gives CASSLGGTGSYEQYF.

DNA for the CDR3: TGTGCCAGCAGTGGGGCCGCAGAGACCCAGTACTTC. Protein sequence: CASSGAAETQYF. This chain links TRBV2 with TRBJ2-5; D unresolved. The CDR3 contains 12 residues. V was trimmed by 4 bases and J by 4 bases, leaving 7 bases between them. Germline V gives CDR1 SNHLY, CDR2 FYNNEI.

This chain connects TRBV7-9 to TRBJ2-1; 8 positions match TRBD1. The J segment lost 8 bases and the V segment lost 5 bases, leaving 14 bases of the junction unmatched. The CDR3 sequence is 16 residues long. In germline, CDR1 is SEHNR, CDR2 FQNEAQ (reference sequence). The CDR3 DNA follows: TGTGCCAGCAGCACCCAGGGGGCCCAACCTTACGATGAGCAGTTCTTC. This sequence encodes CASSTQGAQPYDEQFF.

CDR3 amino acids: CASSQDRAERSYEQYF. The CDR3 region has the DNA TGTGCCAGCAGCCAAGATAGGGCGGAGAGGTCCTACGAGCAGTACTTC. J is TRBJ2-7 and V is TRBV3-1, with no clear D. V shed 0 bases and J shed 1 base, with 13 bases lying between them. The CDR3 sequence is 16 residues long. Germline-derived CDR1 and CDR2 are LGHDT and YNNKEL (reference sequence).

The chain couples TRBV4-1 to TRBJ2-5, with D perhaps matching TRBD2 (5 bases). Germline CDR1 reads MGHRA; CDR2 reads YSYEKL. The V and J ends lost 1 base and 5 bases respectively, with 8 bases between them. The CDR3 consists of 13 residues. In DNA form, the CDR3 reads TGCGCCAGCAGCCAAGGAGGGCTGGAGACCCAGTACTTC. Protein product: CASSQGGLETQYF.

The chain carries TRBV19 and TRBJ1-1; 7 bases fit TRBD1. This CDR3 has 13 residues. Per the germline V gene, CDR1 is LNHDA and CDR2 is SQIVND (reference sequence). J lost 10 bases, V lost 7 bases, and 12 bases had no gene match. CDR3 in DNA: TGTGCCAGTATGACAAGGGGGCACGACGGAGCTTTCTTT. It translates to CASMTRGHDGAFF.

The chain recombines TRBV7-2 with TRBJ1-1; weak D call: TRBD1 (5 bases). The germline gives CDR1 SGHTA, CDR2 FQGNSA. The CDR3 has 14 amino acids. V was clipped by 3 bases and J by 1 base, with 9 bases between them. CDR3: CASSFRQGNTEAFF. CDR3 DNA sequence: TGTGCCAGCAGCTTCCGGCAGGGGAACACTGAAGCTTTCTTT.

The chain links TRBV11-2 to TRBJ2-7; D is possibly TRBD1 (7 bases). Germline CDR1 reads SGHAT; CDR2 reads FQNNGV. The CDR3 spans 15 residues. V was cut by 0 bases and J by 0 bases, with 9 bases left in between. The CDR3 loop is CASSLDRGASYEQYF. The CDR3 bases are TGTGCCAGCAGCTTAGACAGGGGGGCCTCCTACGAGCAGTACTTC.

The chain links TRBV18 to TRBJ2-7; D is uncertain. The CDR3 has 13 residues. The germline CDR1 and CDR2 sequences are KGHSH and LQKENI. V lost 0 bases, J lost 1 base, and 4 bases lay in between. CDR3 coding DNA: TGTGCCAGCTCACCACCGAGTTCCTACGAGCAGTACTTC. As protein: CASSPPSSYEQYF.

The J gene is TRBJ2-1, the V gene TRBV10-3; D might be TRBD1 or TRBD2, each matching 5 bases. The CDR3 runs to 15 residues. Germline-derived CDR1 and CDR2 are ENHRY and SYGVKD. The V and J ends lost 4 bases and 6 bases respectively, with 16 bases between them. The CDR3 protein is CAISGTGPLTNEQFF. In DNA form, the CDR3 reads TGTGCCATCAGTGGTACGGGACCCCTAACCAATGAGCAGTTCTTC.

The rearrangement uses TRBV20-1 and TRBJ2-7; TRBD1 aligns across 8 bases. This CDR3 contains 11 residues. With V trimmed by 6 bases and J by 7 bases, 5 bases remained unmatched. CDR1 and CDR2 from the germline V gene are DFQATT and SNEGSKA (reference sequence). The CDR3 spells CSATGQAEQYF. As DNA, the CDR3 is TGCAGTGCCACGGGACAGGCGGAGCAGTACTTC.

The chain couples TRBV10-3 to TRBJ2-7, with D tentatively TRBD1 (6 bases). Looked up from germline, CDR1 is ENHRY and CDR2 is SYGVKD. With 6 bases removed from V and 3 bases from J, the gap between germline ends came to 12 bases. The CDR3 has 13 residues. The CDR3 loop is CAISRDKIYEQYF. DNA for the CDR3: TGTGCCATCAGCCGGGACAAAATCTACGAGCAGTACTTC.